This TCR beta chain originates from a study of blood T cell repertoires in COVID-19. Overall study context: Collection of acute and convalescent COVID-19 samples took place in the United States, Italy and Spain. T cells, B-cell-depleted T cells, or PBMCs provided the cDNA or gDNA that served as material.

Original analysis: Cell counts per sample came from amplifying reference gene primers. The protocol was immunoSEQ multiplex PCR, while the TCRdb copy is restricted to in-frame clones and leaves out a portion. From that table come the V and J calls and clone size; the DNA was used to work out D and trimming. The sample holds more than 75,000 clones, 80% to 90% seen once. V lost 2 bases, J lost 8 bases, and 9 bases lay in between. The CDR3 runs 12 residues. Germline V gene sequence: CDR1 WNHNN, CDR2 SYGVQD (reference sequence). The sequencing input was peripheral blood. This rearrangement joins TRBV10-1 to TRBJ1-2; possible D gene TRBD1, 6 bases. The source is a woman in her 70s with acute or convalescent COVID-19. Written as DNA, the CDR3 is TGCGCCAGCAGTGAGAACAGGGAAGGCTACACCTTC. Its protein is CASSENREGYTF.